These 26 T cell receptor beta chains were sequenced from one sample in a study of T cell responses to AZD1222 COVID-19 vaccine. Profiled with immunoSEQ multiplex PCR; TCRdb holds only in-frame clones, not every one. The table includes about 110,000 clones, about 85% detected once. The sequencing used peripheral blood, collected on day 0 of AZD1222 vaccination. The receptors originated from an adult in good health.

The chain joins TRBV11-2 to TRBJ2-7, with a possible D match to TRBD1 (6 bases). The CDR3 is 13 amino acids. The V gene lost 5 bases and the J gene lost 2 bases, with 10 bases spanning the gap. Per germline, CDR1 SGHAT and CDR2 FQNNGV. CDR3 bases: TGTGCCAGCAGCCGAGGACAGACCTACGAGCAGTACTTC. Protein product: CASSRGQTYEQYF.

This clone has more than one count but fewer than ten. The V gene is TRBV19, the J gene TRBJ1-5, with 7 bases matching TRBD1. Germline loops: CDR1 LNHDA, CDR2 SQIVND (reference sequence). The CDR3 totals 13 residues. V lost 4 bases, J lost 7 bases, and 4 bases stayed unmatched. The CDR3 DNA is TGTGCCAGTAGTACCCAGACAGGGCAGCCCCAGCATTTT. Protein: CASSTQTGQPQHF.

The J gene is TRBJ1-6, the V gene TRBV3-1 (or the pseudogene TRBV3-2); perhaps TRBD1 as D (6 bases). CDR1 and CDR2 from the germline V gene are LGHDT and YNNKEL (reference sequence). The CDR3 is made up of 15 amino acids. Trimming took off 0 bases at V and 10 bases at J, with 13 bases between the two ends. The CDR3 region is CASSQELRDKSPLHF. Written as DNA, the CDR3 is TGTGCCAGCAGCCAAGAATTGCGGGACAAGTCACCCCTCCACTTT.

This chain connects TRBV21-1 to TRBJ1-3. TRBV21-1 is listed as a pseudogene. CDR3 length: 20 amino acids. The CDR3, as DNA: TGTGCCAGCTGCGGTGCGGGAGCGTTATTTTACCGGAACTCTGGAAACACCATATATTTT. It specifies CASCGAGALFYRNSGNTIYF.

V and J are TRBV7-8 and TRBJ1-3, with D maybe TRBD1 (6 bases). The CDR3 length is 15 residues. Germline V gene sequence: CDR1 SGHVS, CDR2 FQNEAQ. Between the trimmed V and J ends, which lost 4 bases and 4 bases, there was a span of 14 bases. This CDR3 reads CASSSTTGLGNTIYF. The DNA of the CDR3 is TGTGCCAGCAGCTCAACTACAGGGCTCGGAAACACCATATATTTT.

V usage is TRBV11-3 and J usage is TRBJ2-1; D remains unclear. CDR3 length equals 14 residues. Trimming shortened V by 4 bases and J by 6 bases, and 13 bases separated the two germline ends. CDR1 SGHNT and CDR2 YENEEA come from the germline V gene. Here the CDR3 reads CASSYGRSSNEQFF. The CDR3 nucleotides are TGTGCCAGCAGCTATGGGCGGTCAAGCAATGAGCAGTTCTTC.

The chain has TRBV3-1 (or the pseudogene TRBV3-2) and TRBJ2-7; D gene unclear. V lost 1 base, J lost 6 bases, and 4 bases lay in between. CDR1 is LGHDT, CDR2 YNNKEL, per germline (reference sequence). CDR3 size: 11 residues. The CDR3 nucleotides read TGTGCCAGCAGCCAAGGCCGCGAGCAGTACTTC. It encodes CASSQGREQYF.

The chain uses TRBV6-2 or TRBV6-3 and TRBJ2-7; no clear D gene. The CDR3 has 15 amino acids. Per germline, CDR1 MNHEY and CDR2 SVGEGT. V shed 4 bases and J shed 5 bases, with 18 bases lying between them. CDR3 nucleotide sequence: TGTGCCAGCAGTTTTGGGGAAGAGAGTGTTCACGAGCAGTACTTC. Translation gives CASSFGEESVHEQYF.

This clone appeared once. V gene TRBV5-6 combines with J gene TRBJ2-1; 8 nucleotides match TRBD2. Germline V gives CDR1 SGHDT, CDR2 YYEEEE. CDR3 length: 15 amino acids. V lost 5 bases to trimming and J lost 2 bases; unmatched junction nucleotides: 6. The CDR3 sequence: CASRGSGGAYNEQFF. The CDR3 coding sequence is TGTGCCAGCAGGGGGAGCGGGGGAGCCTACAATGAGCAGTTCTTC.

This chain links TRBV2 with TRBJ2-7; tentatively, D is TRBD2 (5 bases). The CDR3 loop spans 18 amino acids. Per germline, CDR1 SNHLY and CDR2 FYNNEI. Deletions cut 7 bases from V and 3 bases from J, with 28 bases between. The CDR3 spells CASKRRSSGSLSIYEQYF. Here the CDR3 DNA reads TGTGCCAGCAAGAGACGCTCGTCGGGATCCCTTTCTATCTACGAGCAGTACTTC.

V gene TRBV2 combines with J gene TRBJ1-5; 9 nucleotides match TRBD1. The CDR3 has 15 amino acids. Germline CDR1 and CDR2: SNHLY and FYNNEI. V trimming: 6 bases; J trimming: 6 bases; junction bases outside the gene matches: 9. The CDR3 reads CASRITGGDAQPQHF. The CDR3 region has the DNA TGTGCCAGCAGGATAACAGGGGGCGACGCTCAGCCCCAGCATTTT.

The genes are TRBV19 and TRBJ1-5; D is unclear. Trimming left V 3 bases short and J 5 bases short, with 14 bases between. This CDR3 region has 15 residues. The germline CDR1 and CDR2 sequences are LNHDA and SQIVND (reference sequence). CDR3 nucleotide sequence: TGTGCCAGTAGTATCGTAGACGGAAAGTATCAGCCCCAGCATTTT. Its translation is CASSIVDGKYQPQHF.

The V call is TRBV12-3 or TRBV12-4, the J call TRBJ1-2; D gene uncertain. This CDR3 is built from 12 residues. Trimming cost V 7 bases and J 4 bases, with 10 bases left between them. This CDR3 is CASNRDSYGYTF. DNA for the CDR3: TGTGCCAGCAACCGAGATAGCTATGGCTACACCTTC.

The chain's CDR3 is CATSEGNFPTNEKLFF. For the CDR3, the DNA is TGTGCCACCAGTGAAGGGAATTTTCCAACTAATGAAAAACTGTTTTTT. The chain is built from TRBV24-1 and TRBJ1-4; D is undetermined. From germline, CDR1 is KGHDR and CDR2 SFDVKD. This CDR3 has 16 amino acids. V was cut by 4 bases and J by 0 bases, with 11 bases left in between.

This chain joins TRBV7-9 and TRBJ2-3; D is perhaps TRBD1 or TRBD2 (5 bases each). Trimming removed 5 bases at V and 6 bases at J, with 18 bases between. This CDR3 has 15 residues. CDR1 SEHNR and CDR2 FQNEAQ come from the germline V gene (reference sequence). The CDR3 DNA reads as TGTGCCAGCAGCACTGTGGTGGGGGTGGGCGATACGCAGTATTTT. Residues: CASSTVVGVGDTQYF.

The rearrangement joins TRBV6-5 to TRBJ2-4, with D hard to call. The CDR3 has 16 amino acids. V lost 0 bases, J lost 2 bases, and 11 bases lay in between. The germline gives CDR1 MNHEY, CDR2 SVGAGI. Here the CDR3 DNA reads TGTGCCAGCAGTTACTCAGTTAGATCCTCCAAAAACATTCAGTACTTC. This sequence encodes CASSYSVRSSKNIQYF.

The rearrangement uses TRBV30 and TRBJ1-2, with 10 bases fitting TRBD1. J lost 5 bases, V lost 3 bases, and 6 bases had no gene match. The CDR3 is made up of 14 amino acids. In germline, CDR1 is GTSNPN, CDR2 SVGIG (reference sequence). CDR3: CAWRWGTGVYGYTF. The CDR3, as DNA: TGTGCCTGGAGGTGGGGGACAGGGGTTTATGGCTACACCTTC.

The chain is built from TRBV29-1 and TRBJ2-7; weak D call: TRBD2 (5 bases). The CDR3 sequence is 11 residues long. Germline lookup yields CDR1 SQVTM and CDR2 ANQGSEA. V was shortened by 7 bases and J by 2 bases, with 9 bases between the two germline ends. CDR3 DNA sequence: TGCAGCGGAGGACTGGCCTACGAGCAGTACTTC. Amino acid sequence: CSGGLAYEQYF.

This clone was counted a single time. The gene calls are TRBV11-2 and TRBJ2-4; D ambiguous. Germline assignment: CDR1 SGHAT and CDR2 FQNNGV. The CDR3 runs 15 residues. V lost 2 bases and J 5 bases, leaving 13 bases between the germline ends. The CDR3 reads CASSLNWQAQNIQYF. The CDR3 DNA is TGTGCCAGCAGCTTAAATTGGCAGGCACAAAACATTCAGTACTTC.

The chain carries TRBV5-5 and TRBJ1-5, with 11 bases lining up with TRBD1. The V gene end was trimmed by 0 bases and the J gene end by 6 bases; junction bases not matched to a gene: 5. The germline V gene has CDR1 SGHKS and CDR2 YYEKEE (reference sequence). There are 16 residues in the CDR3. CDR3 protein: CASSLAVGQGGQPQHF. The CDR3 DNA reads as TGTGCCAGCAGCTTGGCCGTGGGACAGGGGGGTCAGCCCCAGCATTTT.

The genes are TRBV12-3 or TRBV12-4 and TRBJ1-2; D is unresolved. This CDR3 is built from 12 residues. V dropped 3 bases and J dropped 5 bases, with 7 bases sitting between them. The CDR3 spells CASSFIGYGYTF. The CDR3 nucleotides are TGTGCCAGCAGTTTTATCGGTTATGGCTACACCTTC.

The chain has TRBV30 and TRBJ1-4; D gene unclear. This CDR3 spans 14 amino acids. Germline CDR1 reads GTSNPN; CDR2 reads SVGIG (reference sequence). The V and J ends lost 2 bases and 7 bases respectively, with 14 bases between them. The CDR3, as DNA: TGTGCCTGGAGTAGAGAAGGCGCCTCTGAAAAACTGTTTTTT. Protein sequence: CAWSREGASEKLFF.

This chain links TRBV18 with TRBJ2-7, with TRBD1 matching over 8 bases. The CDR3 covers 14 residues. Germline V gene sequence: CDR1 KGHSH, CDR2 LQKENI. Trimming at V came to 3 bases and at J to 4 bases, leaving 5 bases not matched to a gene. The CDR3 bases are TGTGCCAGCTCACCCGGGACAGGACCTTACGAGCAGTACTTC. This gives the protein CASSPGTGPYEQYF. The full variable domain, with the rest looked up from reference TRBV18 and TRBJ2-7, is NAGVMQNPRHLVRRRGQEARLRCSPMKGHSHVYWYRQLPEEGLKFMVYLQKENIIDESGMPKERFSAEFPKEGPSILRIQQVVRGDSAAYFCASSPGTGPYEQYFGPGTRLTVT.

This chain links TRBV4-1 with TRBJ2-3; D may correspond to TRBD1 or TRBD2 (5 bases each). Germline V gene sequence: CDR1 MGHRA, CDR2 YSYEKL. The CDR3 loop spans 15 amino acids. The V end was cut by 0 bases, the J end by 5 bases, with 12 bases between. The CDR3 here is CASSQDEGRVDTQYF. The CDR3 DNA follows: TGCGCCAGCAGCCAAGATGAGGGGCGGGTAGATACGCAGTATTTT.

This chain links TRBV3-1 (or the pseudogene TRBV3-2) with TRBJ2-4; D gene unclear. The CDR3 is made up of 16 amino acids. Germline V gene data show CDR1 as LGHDT and CDR2 as YNNKEL (reference sequence). Trimming took off 0 bases at V and 0 bases at J, with 9 bases between the two ends. The CDR3 protein is CASSQEGEVAKNIQYF. CDR3 nucleotides: TGTGCCAGCAGCCAAGAGGGCGAGGTAGCCAAAAACATTCAGTACTTC.

The CDR3 DNA reads as TGTGCCAGCAGCTTGAGGGACGTTGCCTACGAGCAGTACTTC. It encodes CASSLRDVAYEQYF. The gene calls are TRBV5-6 and TRBJ2-7; the D call may be TRBD1 or TRBD2 (5 bases each). Trimming removed 1 base from V and 2 bases from J, with 10 bases in between. This CDR3 has 14 residues. Germline CDR1 SGHDT, CDR2 YYEEEE.